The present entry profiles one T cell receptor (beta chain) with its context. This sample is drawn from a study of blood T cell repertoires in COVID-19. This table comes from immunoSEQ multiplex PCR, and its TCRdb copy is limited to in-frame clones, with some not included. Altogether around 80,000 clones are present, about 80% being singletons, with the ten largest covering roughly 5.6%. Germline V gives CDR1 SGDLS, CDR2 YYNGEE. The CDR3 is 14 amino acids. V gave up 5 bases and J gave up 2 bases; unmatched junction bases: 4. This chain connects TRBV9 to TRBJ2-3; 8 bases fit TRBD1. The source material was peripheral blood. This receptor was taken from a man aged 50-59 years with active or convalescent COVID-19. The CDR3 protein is CASRRGQDTDTQYF. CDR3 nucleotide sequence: TGTGCCAGCAGGCGGGGACAGGACACAGATACGCAGTATTTT.